The clone carrying this T cell receptor (beta chain) showed up many times. Amplification targeted TCR beta CDR3 regions from RNA transcripts. TCR CDR3 underwent first-round RT-PCR with the HTBI primer set. Each CDR3 protein is one row after TCRdb ran MiXCR on the multiplex PCR reads. This sample yields around 280,000 distinct CDR3 sequences, of which roughly 15% are seen a single time; roughly 8% belongs to the top ten. The data stem from a study of T cells in Graves' hyperthyroidism and ophthalmopathy. Together with thyroid ultrasound, orbital computed tomography, serum thyroxine and TRAb, clinical symptoms were used for diagnoses. The PBMCs studied were ones that came from 10 ml fresh peripheral blood. This CDR3 comprises 16 residues. Germline assignment: CDR1 SGDLS and CDR2 YYNGEE. V lost 0 bases to trimming and J lost 0 bases, with 10 bases between them.

The chain uses TRBV9 and TRBJ2-4; tentative D call: TRBD2 (6 bases). Sequencing input: blood. The receptor's source is a woman aged 30 to 39 with Graves' hyperthyroidism that later progressed to Graves' ophthalmopathy. The CDR3 is CASSVGSGVAKNIQYF. CDR3 nucleotide sequence: TGTGCCAGCAGCGTAGGTAGCGGAGTAGCCAAAAACATTCAGTACTTC.